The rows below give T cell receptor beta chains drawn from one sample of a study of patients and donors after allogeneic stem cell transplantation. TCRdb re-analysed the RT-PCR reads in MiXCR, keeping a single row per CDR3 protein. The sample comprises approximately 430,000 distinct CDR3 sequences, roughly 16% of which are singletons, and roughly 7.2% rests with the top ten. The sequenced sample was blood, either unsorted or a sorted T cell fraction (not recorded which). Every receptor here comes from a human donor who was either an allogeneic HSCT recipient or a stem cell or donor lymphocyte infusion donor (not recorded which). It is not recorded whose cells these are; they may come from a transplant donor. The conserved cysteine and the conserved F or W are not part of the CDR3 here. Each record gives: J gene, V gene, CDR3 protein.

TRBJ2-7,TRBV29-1,SVGRGAHEQY
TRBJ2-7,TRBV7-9,ASSLAPPGLAHEQY
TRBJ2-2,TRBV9,ASSVTGGLFGELF
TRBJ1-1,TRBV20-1,SARDAGRANTEAF
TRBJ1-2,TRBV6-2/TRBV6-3,ASSYPQFYGYT
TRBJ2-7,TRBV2,ASSEQFGRQSSYEQY
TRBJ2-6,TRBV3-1,ASKTAGGSGANVLT
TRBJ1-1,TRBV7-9,ASSLEVGLEAF
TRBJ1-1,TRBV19,ASSKPGDTEAF
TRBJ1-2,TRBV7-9,ASSRTTGGDGYT
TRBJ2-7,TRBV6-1,ASKQQDGSYEQY
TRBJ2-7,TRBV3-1,ASSLLRGGQY
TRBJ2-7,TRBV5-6,ASSLGVGSPYEQY
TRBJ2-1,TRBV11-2,ASSTLGDEQF
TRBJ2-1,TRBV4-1,ASRPLAGVRNEQF
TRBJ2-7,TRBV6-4,ASSELGSSYEQY
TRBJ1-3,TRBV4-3,ASSQDEDRGNTIY
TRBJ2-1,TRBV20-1,SATRTSGRVGNEQF
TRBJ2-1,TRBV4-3,ASSQDLKAYGQGVDEQF
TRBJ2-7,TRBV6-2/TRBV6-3,ASSPRAGLSYEQY
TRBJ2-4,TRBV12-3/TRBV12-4,ASSFGLSPAKNIQY
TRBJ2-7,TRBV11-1,ASSSRIGDPQY
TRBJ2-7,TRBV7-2,ASSLHPPTGNEQY
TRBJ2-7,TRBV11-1,ASSLWAGSSYEQY
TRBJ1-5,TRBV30,AWRVGGVFH
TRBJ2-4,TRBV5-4,ASSPGTTAKNIQY